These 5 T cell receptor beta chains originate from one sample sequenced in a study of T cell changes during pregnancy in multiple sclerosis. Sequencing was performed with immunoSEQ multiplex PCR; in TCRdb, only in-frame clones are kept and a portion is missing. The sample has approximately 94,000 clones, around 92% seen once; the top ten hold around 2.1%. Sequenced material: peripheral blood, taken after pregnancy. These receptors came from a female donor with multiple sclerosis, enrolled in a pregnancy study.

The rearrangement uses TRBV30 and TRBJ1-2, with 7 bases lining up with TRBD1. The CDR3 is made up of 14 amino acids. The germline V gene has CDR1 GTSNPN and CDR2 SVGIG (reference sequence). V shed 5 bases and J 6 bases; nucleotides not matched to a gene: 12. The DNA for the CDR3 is TGTGCCTGGGATGCCAGCGCAGGGGGACATGGCTACACCTTC. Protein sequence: CAWDASAGGHGYTF.

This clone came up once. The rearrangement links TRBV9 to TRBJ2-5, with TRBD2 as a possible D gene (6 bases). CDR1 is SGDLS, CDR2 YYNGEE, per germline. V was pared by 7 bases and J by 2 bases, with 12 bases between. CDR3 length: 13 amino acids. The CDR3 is CASPSAGQETQYF. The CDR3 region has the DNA TGTGCCAGCCCCTCGGCGGGACAAGAGACCCAGTACTTC.

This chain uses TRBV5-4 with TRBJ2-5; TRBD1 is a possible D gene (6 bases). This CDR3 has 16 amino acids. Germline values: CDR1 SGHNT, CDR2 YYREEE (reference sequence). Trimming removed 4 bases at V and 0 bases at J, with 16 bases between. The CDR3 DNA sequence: TGTGCCAGCAGCCCGAAAGGATACAGGGACCAAGAGACCCAGTACTTC. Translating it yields CASSPKGYRDQETQYF.

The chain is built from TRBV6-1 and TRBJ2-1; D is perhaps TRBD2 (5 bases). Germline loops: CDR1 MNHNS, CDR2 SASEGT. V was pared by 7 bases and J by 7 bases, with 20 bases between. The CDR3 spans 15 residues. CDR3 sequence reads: CASTIIGGSWNEQFF. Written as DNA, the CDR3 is TGTGCCAGCACCATAATCGGTGGGAGTTGGAATGAGCAGTTCTTC.

The CDR3 spells CASSLDERSTEAFF. CDR3 nucleotides: TGTGCCAGCAGCTTAGATGAGAGGAGCACTGAAGCTTTCTTT. The rearrangement joins TRBV7-9 to TRBJ1-1; D gene ambiguous. This CDR3 is 14 amino acids long. The ends were cut back, 1 base at V and 4 bases at J, with 10 bases in the middle. CDR1 is SEHNR and CDR2 is FQNEAQ in the germline V gene (reference sequence).